This T cell receptor (beta chain) appears in the sequencing data of a study of PD-1 blockade in mismatch repair-deficient tumors. Overall study: Patients had around 12 mismatch repair-deficient cancer types, all previously treated and progressing. Broader study findings: Rapid post-treatment expansion, then contraction, generally preceding radiologic response, marked tumor-resident clones.

Every patient had mismatch repair deficiency by PCR or immunohistochemistry. Remarks on this clone: Its cognate antigen is unknown.

Sequenced by immunoSEQ multiplex PCR; TCRdb stores in-frame clones only, minus some. The data hold 55,000 to 85,000 clones, with about 72% observed a single time. Sequencing was performed on peripheral blood, taken 2 weeks after starting pembrolizumab. This clonotype was obtained from an adult with mismatch repair-deficient cancer.

CDR3 loop: CASTDLRVGRELFF. DNA for the CDR3: TGTGCCAGCACCGACTTAAGAGTAGGTCGGGAGCTGTTTTTT. This chain links TRBV2 with TRBJ2-2; D uncertain. CDR1 and CDR2 from the germline V gene are SNHLY and FYNNEI. V lost 7 bases, J lost 9 bases, and 18 bases lay in between. This CDR3 comprises 14 residues.